Listed below are T cell receptor beta chains from one sample, sequenced in a study of T cell responses to AZD1222 COVID-19 vaccine. Clones were sequenced by immunoSEQ multiplex PCR, and TCRdb holds only the in-frame ones, with some missing. The sample lists 200,000 or so clones, about 89% occurring once. The specimen comprised peripheral blood, sampled on day 0 of MenACWY control vaccination. The receptors shown here come from an adult in good health. CDR3s include the opening cysteine and the closing phenylalanine or tryptophan. The order of the fields is V gene, J gene, CDR3 protein.

>TRBV7-2|TRBJ1-2
CASSHGQINYGYTF
>TRBV25-1|TRBJ2-7
CASSRLTGGNFYEQYF
>TRBV28|TRBJ1-6
CASSLLQGVGSPLHF
>TRBV19|TRBJ2-7
CASRFSIGGPPYEQYF
>TRBV6-5|TRBJ1-2
CASSYGQEDYTF
>TRBV5-1|TRBJ2-3
CASSLEQLAGGNTQYF
>TRBV30|TRBJ2-7
CAWSAGQSNYEQYF
>TRBV7-9|TRBJ1-3
CASSLGGGASGNTIYF
>TRBV4-2|TRBJ1-2
CASSQVSRGNGDYGYTF
>TRBV29-1|TRBJ2-4
CSVGGRAKNIQYF
>TRBV18|TRBJ2-7
CASSPGDSYEQYF
>TRBV7-8|TRBJ1-4
CASSLVGAFNEKLFF
>TRBV15|TRBJ1-3
CATSLVSGAQGPGNTIYF
>TRBV14|TRBJ2-5
CASSQQGGGETQYF
>TRBV5-6|TRBJ2-1
CASSLESGGALSYNEQFF
>TRBV5-1|TRBJ1-1
CASSLWENTEAFF
>TRBV7-9|TRBJ1-5
CASSLGFGQPQHF
>TRBV2|TRBJ2-7
CASRIQGIAYEQYF
>TRBV13|TRBJ1-1
CASSLEGGTEAFF
>TRBV12-3/TRBV12-4|TRBJ1-1
CAGRLQGKTEAFF
>TRBV6-1|TRBJ1-1
CASSEVTGTEAFF
>TRBV28|TRBJ2-1
CASSFLRVGIMDNEQFF
>TRBV29-1|TRBJ1-1
CSVVSQQRNTEAFF
>TRBV6-2/TRBV6-3|TRBJ2-2
CASSYGRGSANTGELFF
>TRBV28|TRBJ2-3
CASSNGSTDTQYF
>TRBV29-1|TRBJ2-4
CSALGGEQYF
>TRBV27|TRBJ2-1
CASSPGQGHNEQFF
>TRBV28|TRBJ2-1
CASSPRGGGRTYNEQFF
>TRBV5-1|TRBJ2-7
CASSSSGYSYEQYF
>TRBV7-3|TRBJ1-1
CASSPYPDTEAFF
>TRBV7-3|TRBJ1-5
CASSLFGEIIILGNQPQHF
>TRBV24-1|TRBJ2-1
CATSDPGQGYNEQFF
>TRBV11-1|TRBJ2-7
CASTPWGQGASEQYF
>TRBV29-1|TRBJ2-2
CSWREITGELFF
>TRBV5-1|TRBJ2-7
CASSNPTGSEQYF
>TRBV18|TRBJ2-2
CASSQLPSGDANTGELFF
>TRBV7-3|TRBJ2-3
CASSLGGYADTQYF
>TRBV6-5|TRBJ1-3
CASRSGAGNTIYF
>TRBV5-1|TRBJ2-7
CASSLATSPGQGHEQYF
>TRBV15|TRBJ1-4
CATSRGQDNEKLFF
>TRBV25-1|TRBJ1-6
CASTPGQGINSPLHF
>TRBV9|TRBJ2-7
CASSPGIRGDWYEQYF
>TRBV7-2|TRBJ2-7
CASSINSGGEQYF
>TRBV7-2|TRBJ2-7
CASSLQRVQTYEQYF
>TRBV2|TRBJ2-3
CASSEGSGGTDTQYF
>TRBV7-8|TRBJ2-1
CASSSQGASGAYNEQFF
>TRBV27|TRBJ2-7
CASRTSGTGGYYEQYF